This T cell receptor (beta chain) was captured by sequencing in a study of blood T cell repertoires in COVID-19. Only in-frame clones appear in the TCRdb table, and some are missing; sequencing was by immunoSEQ multiplex PCR. Of more than 65,000 clones listed, more than 75% are singletons. J lost 5 bases, V lost 0 bases, and 11 bases had no gene match. The CDR3 extends over 18 amino acids. Germline lookup yields CDR1 LGHDT and CDR2 YNNKEL (reference sequence). The TCR was taken from a human donor in a cohort sampled during active COVID-19. This chain connects TRBV3-1 (or the pseudogene TRBV3-2) to TRBJ2-5; 11 bases match TRBD2. The sequenced material came from peripheral blood. The CDR3 loop reads CASSQDIAGGPSLETQYF. CDR3 DNA: TGTGCCAGCAGCCAAGATATAGCGGGAGGGCCTTCATTGGAGACCCAGTACTTC.